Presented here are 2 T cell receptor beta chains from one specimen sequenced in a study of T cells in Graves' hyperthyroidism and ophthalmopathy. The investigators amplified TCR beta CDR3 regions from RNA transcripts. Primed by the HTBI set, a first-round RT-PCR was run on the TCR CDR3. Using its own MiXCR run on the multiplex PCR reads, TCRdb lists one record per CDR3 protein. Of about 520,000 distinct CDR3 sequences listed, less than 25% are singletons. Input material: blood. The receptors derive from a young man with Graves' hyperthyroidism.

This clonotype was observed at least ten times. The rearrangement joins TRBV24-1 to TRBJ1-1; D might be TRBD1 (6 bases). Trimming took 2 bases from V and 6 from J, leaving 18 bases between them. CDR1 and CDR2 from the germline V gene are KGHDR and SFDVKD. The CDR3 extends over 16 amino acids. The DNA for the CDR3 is TGTGCCACCAGTGATTCCAACCTTGACAGGCTGTCTGAAGCTTTCTTT. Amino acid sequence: CATSDSNLDRLSEAFF.

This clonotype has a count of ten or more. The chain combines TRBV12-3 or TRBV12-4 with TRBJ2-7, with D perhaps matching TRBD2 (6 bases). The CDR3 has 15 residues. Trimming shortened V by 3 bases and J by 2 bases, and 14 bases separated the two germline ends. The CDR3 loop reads CASSFGRDGPYEQYF. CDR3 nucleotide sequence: TGTGCCAGCAGTTTCGGGCGGGACGGACCCTACGAGCAGTACTTC.